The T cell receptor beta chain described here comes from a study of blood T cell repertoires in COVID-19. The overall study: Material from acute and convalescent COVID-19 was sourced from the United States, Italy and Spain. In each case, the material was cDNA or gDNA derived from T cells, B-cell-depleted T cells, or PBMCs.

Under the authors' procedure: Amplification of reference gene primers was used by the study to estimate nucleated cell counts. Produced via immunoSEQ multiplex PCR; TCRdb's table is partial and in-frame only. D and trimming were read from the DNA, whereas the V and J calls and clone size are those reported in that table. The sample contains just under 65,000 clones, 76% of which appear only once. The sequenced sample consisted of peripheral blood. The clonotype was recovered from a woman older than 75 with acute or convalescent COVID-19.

As DNA, the CDR3 is TGTGCCAGCAGTCGAAAGACAGGGGATGAGCAGTTCTTC. This translates into CASSRKTGDEQFF. The rearrangement uses TRBV27 and TRBJ2-1, with 8 bases lining up with TRBD1. After removal of 5 bases from V and 8 bases from J, the junction contained 5 bases not matched to a gene. CDR3 length: 13 residues. The germline CDR1 and CDR2 sequences are MNHEY and SMNVEV (reference sequence).